This T cell receptor beta chain was sequenced in a study of blood T cell repertoires in COVID-19. Study in general: COVID-19 samples, acute and convalescent, were from the United States, Italy and Spain. PBMCs, B-cell-depleted T cells, or T cells provided the cDNA or gDNA that made up the material.

Original methodology: Estimation of nucleated cell counts relied on the amplification of reference gene primers. The assay was immunoSEQ multiplex PCR, and TCRdb's table has in-frame clones only and misses some. That table supplies the V and J calls and clone size; D and trimming were determined from the DNA. In the table there are more than 100,000 clones, 71% of which are singletons. V shed 6 bases, J shed 2 bases, and the junction held 2 bases outside the gene matches. Germline V gives CDR1 MNHEY, CDR2 SVGAGI. This CDR3 has 13 residues. The specimen sequenced was peripheral blood. The chain recombines TRBV6-5 with TRBJ2-5; 8 nucleotides match TRBD1. The origin of this receptor is a human donor with acute or convalescent COVID-19. The donor label of this sample is uncertain. This CDR3 reads CASRGQDQETQYF. In nucleotides, the CDR3 is TGTGCCAGCAGGGGACAGGATCAAGAGACCCAGTACTTC.